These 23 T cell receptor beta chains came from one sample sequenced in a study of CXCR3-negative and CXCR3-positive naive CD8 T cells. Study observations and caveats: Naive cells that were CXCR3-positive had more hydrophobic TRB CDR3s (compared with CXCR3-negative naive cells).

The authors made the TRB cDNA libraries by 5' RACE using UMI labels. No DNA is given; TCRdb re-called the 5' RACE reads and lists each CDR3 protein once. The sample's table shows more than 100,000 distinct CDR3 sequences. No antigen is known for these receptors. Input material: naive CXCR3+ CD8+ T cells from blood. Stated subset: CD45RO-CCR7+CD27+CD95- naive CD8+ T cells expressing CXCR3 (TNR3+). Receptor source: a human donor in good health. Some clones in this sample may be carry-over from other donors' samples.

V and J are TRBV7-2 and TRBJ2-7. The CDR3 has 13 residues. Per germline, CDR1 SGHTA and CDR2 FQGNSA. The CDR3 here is CASSSDLTYEQYF.

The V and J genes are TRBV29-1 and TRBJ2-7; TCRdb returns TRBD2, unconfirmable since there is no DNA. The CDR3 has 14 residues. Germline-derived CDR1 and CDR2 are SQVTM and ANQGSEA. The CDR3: CSVNGGTSGIVQYF.

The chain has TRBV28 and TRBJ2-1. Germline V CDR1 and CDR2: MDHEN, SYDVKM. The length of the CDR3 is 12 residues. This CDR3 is CASSWNYNEQFF.

The CDR3 spells CASSLVAGEAFF. The chain uses TRBV12-3 or TRBV12-4 and TRBJ1-1. This CDR3 comprises 12 residues.

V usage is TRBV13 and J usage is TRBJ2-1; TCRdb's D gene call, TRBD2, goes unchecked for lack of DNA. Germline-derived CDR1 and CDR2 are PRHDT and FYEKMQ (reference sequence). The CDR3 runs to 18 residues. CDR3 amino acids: CASSLAGRGGSPGNEQFF.

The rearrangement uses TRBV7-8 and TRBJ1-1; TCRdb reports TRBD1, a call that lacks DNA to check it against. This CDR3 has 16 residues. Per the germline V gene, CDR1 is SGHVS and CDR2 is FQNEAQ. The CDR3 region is CASSTGGGRMNTEAFF.

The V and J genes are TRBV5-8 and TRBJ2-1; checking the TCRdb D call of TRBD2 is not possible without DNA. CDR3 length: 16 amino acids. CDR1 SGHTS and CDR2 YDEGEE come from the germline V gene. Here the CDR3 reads CASSLAGAGGYNEQFF. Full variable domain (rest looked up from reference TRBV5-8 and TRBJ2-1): EAGVTQSPTHLIKTRGQQATLRCSPISGHTSVYWYQQALGLGLQFLLWYDEGEERNRGNFPPRFSGRQFPNYSSELNVNALELEDSALYLCASSLAGAGGYNEQFFGPGTRLTVL.

CDR3 region: CASSFLRGTGELFF. This sequence joins TRBV28 and TRBJ2-2; without DNA, the TCRdb call of TRBD1 cannot be checked. Germline values: CDR1 MDHEN, CDR2 SYDVKM. The CDR3 runs 14 residues.

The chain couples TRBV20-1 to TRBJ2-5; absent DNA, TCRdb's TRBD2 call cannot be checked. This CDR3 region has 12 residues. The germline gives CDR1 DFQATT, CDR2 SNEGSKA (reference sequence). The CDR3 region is CSARDGGASQYF.

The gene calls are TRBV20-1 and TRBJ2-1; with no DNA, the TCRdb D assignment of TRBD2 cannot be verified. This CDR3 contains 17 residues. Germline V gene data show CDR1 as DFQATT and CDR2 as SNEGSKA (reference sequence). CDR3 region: CSARDLVAGGPRNEQFF.

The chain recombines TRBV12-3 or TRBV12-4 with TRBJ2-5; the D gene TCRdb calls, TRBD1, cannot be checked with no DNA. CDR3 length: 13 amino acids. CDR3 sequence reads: CASRMPLDETQYF.

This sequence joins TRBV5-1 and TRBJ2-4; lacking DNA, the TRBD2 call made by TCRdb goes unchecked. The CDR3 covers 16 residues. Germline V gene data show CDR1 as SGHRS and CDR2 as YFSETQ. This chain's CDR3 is CASSFLAGGAKNIQYF.

Here the CDR3 reads CASSTTVYNEQFF. The genes are TRBV27 and TRBJ2-1; TCRdb calls TRBD1, which cannot be checked without DNA. CDR3 size: 13 residues. Germline loops: CDR1 MNHEY, CDR2 SMNVEV (reference sequence).

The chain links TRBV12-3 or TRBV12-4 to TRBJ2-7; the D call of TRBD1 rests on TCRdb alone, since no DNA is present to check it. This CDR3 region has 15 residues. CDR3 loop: CASSSSGTRRSEQYF.

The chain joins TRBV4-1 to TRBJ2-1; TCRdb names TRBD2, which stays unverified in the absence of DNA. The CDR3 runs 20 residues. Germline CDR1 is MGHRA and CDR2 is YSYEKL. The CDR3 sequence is CASSQYLGLAAPGLYNEQFF.

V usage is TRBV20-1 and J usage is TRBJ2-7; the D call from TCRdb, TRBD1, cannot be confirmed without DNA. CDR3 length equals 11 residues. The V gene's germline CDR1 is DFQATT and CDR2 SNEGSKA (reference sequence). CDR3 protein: CSALTGYEQYF.

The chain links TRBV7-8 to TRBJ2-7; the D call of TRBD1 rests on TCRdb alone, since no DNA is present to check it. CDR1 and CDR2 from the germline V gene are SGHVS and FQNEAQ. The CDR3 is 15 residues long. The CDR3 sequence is CASSPVIQGSHEQYF.

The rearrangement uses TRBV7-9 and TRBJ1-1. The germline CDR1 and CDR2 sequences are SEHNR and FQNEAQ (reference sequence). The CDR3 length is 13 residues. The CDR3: CASSLGDLTEAFF.

The chain's CDR3 is CASSYKVPTSGVYEQYF. V gene TRBV6-2 or TRBV6-3 combines with J gene TRBJ2-7; without DNA, the TCRdb call of TRBD2 cannot be checked. In germline, CDR1 is MNHEY, CDR2 SVGEGT. This CDR3 contains 17 residues.

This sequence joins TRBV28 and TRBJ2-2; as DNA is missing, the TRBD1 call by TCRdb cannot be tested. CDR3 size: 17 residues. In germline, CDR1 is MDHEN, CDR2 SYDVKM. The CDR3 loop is CASSLLPPQDNTGELFF. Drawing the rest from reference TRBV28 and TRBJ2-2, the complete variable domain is DVKVTQSSRYLVKRTGEKVFLECVQDMDHENMFWYRQDPGLGLRLIYFSYDVKMKEKGDIPEGYSVSREKKERFSLILESASTNQTSMYLCASSLLPPQDNTGELFFGEGSRLTVL.

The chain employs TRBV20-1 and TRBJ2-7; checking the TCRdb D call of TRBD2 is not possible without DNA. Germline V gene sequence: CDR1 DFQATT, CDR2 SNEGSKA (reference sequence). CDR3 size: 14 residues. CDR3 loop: CSAKSLGRDYEQYF.

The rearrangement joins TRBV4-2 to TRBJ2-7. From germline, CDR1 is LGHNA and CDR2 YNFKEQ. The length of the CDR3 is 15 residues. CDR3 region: CASSPLSKGVSEQYF.

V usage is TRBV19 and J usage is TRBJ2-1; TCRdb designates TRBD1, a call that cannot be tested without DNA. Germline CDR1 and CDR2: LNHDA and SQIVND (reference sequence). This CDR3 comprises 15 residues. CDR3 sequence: CASSIPGDAYNEQFF.